This paragraph reports one T cell receptor (beta chain). The germline gene is not matched at one end of the junction; a read error may be the cause. Per the germline V gene, CDR1 is SGHNT and CDR2 is YYREEE (reference sequence). The CDR3 sequence is 14 residues long. Participants were aged about 18 to 89 years from more than 20 US areas. Clinical history as reported by participants underpinned cohort assignment. Produced via immunoSEQ multiplex PCR; TCRdb's table is partial and in-frame only. The sample has approximately 300,000 clones, around nine tenths seen once. This record belongs to a study of blood T cell repertoires in COVID-19. Turning to the study itself: Sites in the United States, Italy and Spain provided acute and convalescent COVID-19 samples.

The clonotype comes from a woman younger than 45 who had recovered from COVID-19. Specimen: PBMCs or T cells enriched from blood (not recorded which). V is TRBV5-4 and J is TRBJ2-1, with D perhaps matching TRBD1 or TRBD2 (5 bases each). The CDR3 loop reads CASSLGEKYNEQFF. The CDR3 DNA follows: TGTGCCAGCAGTTTGGGGGAGAAGTACAATGAGCAGTTCTTC. The full variable domain, with the rest looked up from reference TRBV5-4 and TRBJ2-1, is ETGVTQSPTHLIKTRGQQVTLRCSSQSGHNTVSWYQQALGQGPQFIFQYYREEENGRGNFPPRFSGLQFPNYSSELNVNALELDDSALYLCASSLGEKYNEQFFGPGTRLTVL.